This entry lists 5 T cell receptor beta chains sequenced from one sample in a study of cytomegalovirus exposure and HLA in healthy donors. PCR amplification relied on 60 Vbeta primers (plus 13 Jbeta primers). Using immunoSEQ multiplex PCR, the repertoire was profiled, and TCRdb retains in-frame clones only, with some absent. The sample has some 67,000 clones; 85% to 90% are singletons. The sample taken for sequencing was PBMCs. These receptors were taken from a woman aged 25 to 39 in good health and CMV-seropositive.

The CDR3 here is CAISETGGAHHTEAFF. The CDR3 nucleotides are TGTGCCATCAGTGAGACCGGGGGGGCGCATCACACTGAAGCTTTCTTT. This sequence joins TRBV10-3 and TRBJ1-1; D perhaps matches TRBD1 (6 bases). The CDR3 is 16 amino acids. V gave up 2 bases and J gave up 3 bases, with 16 bases separating them. Germline V lookup: CDR1 ENHRY, CDR2 SYGVKD.

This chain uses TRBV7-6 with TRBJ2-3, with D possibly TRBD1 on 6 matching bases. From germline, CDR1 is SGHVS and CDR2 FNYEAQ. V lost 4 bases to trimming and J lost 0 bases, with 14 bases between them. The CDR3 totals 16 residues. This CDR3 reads CASSWGQIDSTDTQYF. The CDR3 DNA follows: TGTGCCAGCAGCTGGGGGCAGATTGATAGCACAGATACGCAGTATTTT.

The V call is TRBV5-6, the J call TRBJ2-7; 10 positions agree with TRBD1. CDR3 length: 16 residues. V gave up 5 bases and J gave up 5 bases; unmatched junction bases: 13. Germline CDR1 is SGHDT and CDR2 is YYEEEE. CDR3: CASSPGTGEVLHEQYF. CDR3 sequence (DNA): TGTGCCAGCAGTCCCGGGACAGGGGAAGTTCTCCACGAGCAGTACTTC.

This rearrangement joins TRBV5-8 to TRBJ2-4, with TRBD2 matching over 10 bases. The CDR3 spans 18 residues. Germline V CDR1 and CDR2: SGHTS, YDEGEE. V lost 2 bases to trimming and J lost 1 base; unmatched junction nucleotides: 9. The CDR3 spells CASSFLAGVVSAKNIQYF. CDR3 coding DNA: TGTGCCAGCAGCTTCCTAGCGGGAGTGGTATCGGCCAAAAACATTCAGTACTTC.

The CDR3 here is CASTVSQGTNTEAFF. CDR3 DNA: TGCGCCAGCACTGTCTCACAGGGGACGAACACTGAAGCTTTCTTT. V usage is TRBV5-1 and J usage is TRBJ1-1; TRBD1 agrees at 7 bases. The CDR3 covers 15 residues. From germline, CDR1 is SGHRS and CDR2 YFSETQ. The ends lost 6 bases at V and 1 base at J; junction bases unmatched: 9. Full variable domain (outside the CDR3, taken from reference TRBV5-1 and TRBJ1-1): KAGVTQTPRYLIKTRGQQVTLSCSPISGHRSVSWYQQTPGQGLQFLFEYFSETQRNKGNFPGRFSGRQFSNSRSEMNVSTLELGDSALYLCASTVSQGTNTEAFFGQGTRLTVV.